This T cell receptor (beta chain) was documented in a study of T-cell memory formation after mild COVID-19 (dated by TCRdb to the early 2020s). Study-level background: TCR sequence clusters from the two donors were found to be largely donor specific. Longitudinal TCRalpha and TCRbeta repertoire sequencing tracked T-cell clones expanding and contracting after mild COVID-19 in two donors. Two young, previously healthy adult volunteers made up the cohort, one male and one female.

Concerning this clonotype: Its specific antigen is unknown. Base qualities are not provided; no much larger clone lies one nucleotide away.

CDR3 length: 18 amino acids, cysteine to phenylalanine. The retained sequence is limited to the CDR3, 54 bases, with the frame set at the first base. Germline trimming: 10 bases from V, 4 bases from J; junction bases outside gene matches: 14. Reading the germline V gene (reference sequence) gives CDR1 SEHNR and CDR2 FQNEAQ. General study outcomes and caveats: The detection of some responding clones in pre-infection memory suggests that pre-existing cross-reactive memory T cells joined the SARS-CoV-2 response. SARS-CoV-2 specificity was not confirmed for the second-wave clones peaking on day 37. Only two mild cases were covered in the study, and larger cohorts including severe cases with pre-infection samples were considered necessary. Contracting CD4+ clones were found mainly in CM and EM memory subsets, while CD8+ clones were enriched in EMRA. Clones that contracted from day 15 to 85 showed balanced CD4/CD8 phenotypes, whereas a second wave of clones that expanded from day 15 to 37 leaned towards CD4+.

PBMCs were isolated by Ficoll-Paque density gradient centrifugation. Sequenced using an Illumina NovaSeq 6000. cDNA libraries for TCRalpha and TCRbeta were prepared by 5'RACE using constant-segment primers, with sample barcodes and unique molecular identifiers added. RNA was extracted from every sample with Trizol reagent. Library amplification was performed in two PCR steps, and a second sample barcode and Illumina TruSeq adapters were introduced in the second step. The libraries were sequenced on an Illumina NovaSeq using 2 x 150 bp paired-end reads. The paper's processing steps were these. With migec v1.2.7, reads were demultiplexed and then collapsed into UMI-guided consensus sequences. Using mixcr v2.1.11, UMI consensuses were aligned to TRA and TRB V and J templates and then assembled into clonotypes. Clonotypes were classified as expanded or contracted when called significant by both edgeR and NoisET, with noise models trained on biological replicates. For edgeR calls, the thresholds were a false discovery rate-adjusted p below 0.01 and a log2 fold-change of 1. As an exploratory analysis of dynamics, PCA with hierarchical clustering was applied to max-normalized trajectories of the 1000 most abundant clonotypes. Each responding clone was given a CD4 or CD8 phenotype based on the CD4+ and CD8+ repertoires, which had been sequenced separately. Clones were called with MiXCR by TCRdb after fastp trimmed the public reads at Q25, and only in-frame beta chains were retained. Every CDR3 protein is listed once, alongside the most common genes and DNA of its rows. Here the V and J calls rest on TCRdb's processing, not on the authors' analysis. This sample gives a few hundred thousand distinct CDR3 sequences in total; approximately 21% of them show up just once. Together, the top ten hold approximately 12% of the sample.

This TCR was sampled from an adult woman who had mild COVID-19 (a few samples of this study predate the infection). The sample titles of this study are shuffled in the database, so cell type and time point are left out; the donor was told from shared clones. What was sequenced was PBMCs or a T cell subset sorted from them (not recorded which). The chain is encoded by TRBV7-9 joined to TRBJ2-3; 16 central nucleotides agree with TRBD2. CDR3 reads: CAIPDRGTSGGVPDTQYF. The nucleotides read TGTGCCATCCCCGACAGGGGGACTAGCGGGGGGGTTCCAGATACGCAGTATTTT.